This T cell receptor beta chain was captured by sequencing in a study of T cell responses to AZD1222 COVID-19 vaccine. Study-wide results and caveats: Two AZD1222 administrations were followed by greater Spike-specific TCR breadth and depth. Most donors were white British and more were female, and clonal diversity was possibly underestimated.

The CDR3 extends over 15 amino acids. Deletions cut 5 bases from V and 7 bases from J, with 19 bases between. Germline CDR1 is SGHAT and CDR2 is FQDESV (reference sequence). TCRdb's table, derived via immunoSEQ multiplex PCR, lists solely in-frame clones and lacks some. The sample lists about 130,000 clones; approximately 90% were seen once. Remarks on this clone: The antigen remains unidentified.

The clonotype was recovered from an adult who received the AZD1222 COVID-19 vaccine. The V and J genes are TRBV11-1 and TRBJ2-3; D gene uncertain. Sample: peripheral blood, taken 28 days after the second AZD1222 dose. The CDR3 DNA sequence: TGTGCCAGCAGCCGCACCGAGCAAATCCCAAATACGCAGTATTTT. Amino acid sequence: CASSRTEQIPNTQYF.